Below are 3 T cell receptor beta chains sequenced from a single sample in a study of blood T cell repertoires in COVID-19. TCRdb keeps only in-frame clones here, not all; method: immunoSEQ multiplex PCR. Of over 70,000 clones listed, roughly 80% are singletons. Sequences were obtained from peripheral blood. These receptors were obtained from a human donor in a cohort sampled during active COVID-19.

The chain employs TRBV16 and TRBJ2-7; TRBD1 aligns across 7 bases. The CDR3 sequence is 14 residues long. Trimming took 5 bases from V and 3 from J; bases not matched to a gene: 7. Germline assignment: CDR1 KGHSY and CDR2 FQNENV. CDR3 sequence: CASSSQTGNYEQYF. In nucleotides, the CDR3 is TGTGCCAGCAGCTCCCAGACAGGGAACTACGAGCAGTACTTC.

The gene calls are TRBV6-5 and TRBJ2-1, with D perhaps TRBD2 (6 bases). The V end was cut by 8 bases, the J end by 3 bases, with 17 bases between. The CDR3 runs to 15 residues. Germline V gene lookup returns CDR1 MNHEY and CDR2 SVGAGI. CDR3 sequence (DNA): TGTGCCAGCCCAGTTCTGGGAGGCTTCTACAATGAGCAGTTCTTC. Residues: CASPVLGGFYNEQFF.

J is TRBJ2-1 and V is TRBV4-2, with 11 bases that match TRBD2. With V trimmed by 5 bases and J by 2 bases, 5 bases remained unmatched. The length of the CDR3 is 16 residues. Germline V gene sequence: CDR1 LGHNA, CDR2 YNFKEQ. CDR3 protein: CASSKLAGDTYNEQFF. The CDR3 bases are TGTGCCAGCAGCAAACTAGCGGGAGATACCTACAATGAGCAGTTCTTC.